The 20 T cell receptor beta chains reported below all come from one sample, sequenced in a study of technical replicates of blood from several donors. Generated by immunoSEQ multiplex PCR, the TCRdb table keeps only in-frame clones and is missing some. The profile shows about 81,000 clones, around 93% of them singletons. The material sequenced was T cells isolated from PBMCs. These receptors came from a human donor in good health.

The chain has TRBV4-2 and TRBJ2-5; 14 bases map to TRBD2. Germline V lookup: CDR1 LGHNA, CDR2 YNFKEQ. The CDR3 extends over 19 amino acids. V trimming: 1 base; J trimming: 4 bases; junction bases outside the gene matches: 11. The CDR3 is CASSQGDATSGRVGETQYF. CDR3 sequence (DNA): TGTGCCAGCAGCCAAGGAGACGCGACTAGCGGGAGGGTTGGAGAGACCCAGTACTTC.

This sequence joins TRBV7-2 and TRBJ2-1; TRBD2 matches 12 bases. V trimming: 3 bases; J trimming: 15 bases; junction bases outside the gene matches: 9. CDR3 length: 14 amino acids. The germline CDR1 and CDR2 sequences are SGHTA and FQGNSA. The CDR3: CASSLLTSGGYLFF. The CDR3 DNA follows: TGTGCCAGCAGCTTGCTGACTAGCGGGGGTTACTTGTTCTTC.

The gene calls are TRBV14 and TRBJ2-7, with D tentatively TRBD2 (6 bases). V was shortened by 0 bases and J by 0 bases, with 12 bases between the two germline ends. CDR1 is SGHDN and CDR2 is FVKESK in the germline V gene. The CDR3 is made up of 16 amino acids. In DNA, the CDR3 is TGTGCCAGCAGCCAAGATCGTGGCGGGGACTCCTACGAGCAGTACTTC. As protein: CASSQDRGGDSYEQYF.

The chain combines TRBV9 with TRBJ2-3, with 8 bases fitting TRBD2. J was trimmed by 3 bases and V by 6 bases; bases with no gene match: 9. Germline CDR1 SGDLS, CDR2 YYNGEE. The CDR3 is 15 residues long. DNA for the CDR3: TGTGCCAGCACCCCTCGGGGGGGCATAACAGATACGCAGTATTTT. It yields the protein CASTPRGGITDTQYF.

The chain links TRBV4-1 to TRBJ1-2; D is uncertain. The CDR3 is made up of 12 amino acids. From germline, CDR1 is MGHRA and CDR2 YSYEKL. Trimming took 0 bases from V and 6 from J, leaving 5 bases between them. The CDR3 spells CASSQDQDGYTF. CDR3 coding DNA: TGCGCCAGCAGCCAAGATCAGGATGGCTACACCTTC.

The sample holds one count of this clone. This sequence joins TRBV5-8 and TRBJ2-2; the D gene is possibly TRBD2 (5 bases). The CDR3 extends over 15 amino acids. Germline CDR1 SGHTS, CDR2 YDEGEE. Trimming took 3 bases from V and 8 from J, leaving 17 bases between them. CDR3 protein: CASSYSGGLVGELFF. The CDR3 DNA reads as TGTGCCAGCAGCTATTCTGGAGGCTTGGTTGGGGAGCTGTTTTTT. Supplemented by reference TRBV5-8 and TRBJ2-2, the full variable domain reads EAGVTQSPTHLIKTRGQQATLRCSPISGHTSVYWYQQALGLGLQFLLWYDEGEERNRGNFPPRFSGRQFPNYSSELNVNALELEDSALYLCASSYSGGLVGELFFGEGSRLTVL.

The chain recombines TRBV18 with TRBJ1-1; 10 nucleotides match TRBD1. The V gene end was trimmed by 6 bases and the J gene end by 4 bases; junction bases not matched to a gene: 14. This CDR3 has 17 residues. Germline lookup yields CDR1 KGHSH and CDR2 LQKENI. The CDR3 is CASSILGTGVSGTEAFF. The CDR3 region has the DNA TGTGCCAGCTCCATACTCGGGACAGGGGTCAGTGGCACTGAAGCTTTCTTT. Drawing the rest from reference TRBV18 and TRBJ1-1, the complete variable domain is NAGVMQNPRHLVRRRGQEARLRCSPMKGHSHVYWYRQLPEEGLKFMVYLQKENIIDESGMPKERFSAEFPKEGPSILRIQQVVRGDSAAYFCASSILGTGVSGTEAFFGQGTRLTVV.

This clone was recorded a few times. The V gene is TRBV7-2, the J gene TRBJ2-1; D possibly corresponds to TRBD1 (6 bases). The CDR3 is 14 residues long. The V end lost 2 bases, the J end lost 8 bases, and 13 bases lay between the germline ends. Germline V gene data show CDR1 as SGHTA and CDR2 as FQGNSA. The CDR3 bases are TGTGCCAGCAGCTTAACCCGAAGGGGGTATGAGCAGTTCTTC. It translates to CASSLTRRGYEQFF.

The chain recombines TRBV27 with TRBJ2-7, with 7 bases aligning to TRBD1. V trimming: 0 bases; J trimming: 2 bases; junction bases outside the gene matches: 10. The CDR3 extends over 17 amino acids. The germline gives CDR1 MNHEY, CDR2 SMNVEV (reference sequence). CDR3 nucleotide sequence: TGTGCCAGCAGTTTATCGTGGTCGTGGGACAGACCCTACGAGCAGTACTTC. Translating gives CASSLSWSWDRPYEQYF.

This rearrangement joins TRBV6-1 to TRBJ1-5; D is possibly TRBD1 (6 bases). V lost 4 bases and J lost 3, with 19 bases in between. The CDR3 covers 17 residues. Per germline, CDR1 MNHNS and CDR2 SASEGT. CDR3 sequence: CASSVSFGTNDNQPQHF. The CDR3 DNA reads TGTGCCAGCAGTGTCAGTTTCGGGACAAACGACAATCAGCCCCAGCATTTT.

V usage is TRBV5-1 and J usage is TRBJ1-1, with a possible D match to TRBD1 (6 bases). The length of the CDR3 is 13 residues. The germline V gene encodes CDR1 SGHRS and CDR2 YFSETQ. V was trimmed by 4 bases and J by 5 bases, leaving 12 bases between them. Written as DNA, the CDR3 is TGCGCCAGCAGCCGAGGGGGGGGGACTGAAGCTTTCTTT. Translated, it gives CASSRGGGTEAFF.

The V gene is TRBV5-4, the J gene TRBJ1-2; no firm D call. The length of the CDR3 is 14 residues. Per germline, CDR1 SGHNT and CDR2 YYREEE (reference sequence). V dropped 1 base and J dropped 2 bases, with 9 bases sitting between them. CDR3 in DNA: TGTGCCAGCAGCTTGAGGCTGGAGAACTATGGCTACACCTTC. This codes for CASSLRLENYGYTF. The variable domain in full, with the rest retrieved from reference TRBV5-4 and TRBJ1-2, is ETGVTQSPTHLIKTRGQQVTLRCSSQSGHNTVSWYQQALGQGPQFIFQYYREEENGRGNFPPRFSGLQFPNYSSELNVNALELDDSALYLCASSLRLENYGYTFGSGTRLTVV.

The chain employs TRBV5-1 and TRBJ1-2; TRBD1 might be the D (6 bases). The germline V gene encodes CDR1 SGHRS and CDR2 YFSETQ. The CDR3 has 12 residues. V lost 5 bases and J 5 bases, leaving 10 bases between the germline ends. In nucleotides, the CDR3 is TGCGCCAGCAGTCCGGACAGTTATGGCTACACCTTC. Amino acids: CASSPDSYGYTF. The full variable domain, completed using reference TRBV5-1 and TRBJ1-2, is KAGVTQTPRYLIKTRGQQVTLSCSPISGHRSVSWYQQTPGQGLQFLFEYFSETQRNKGNFPGRFSGRQFSNSRSEMNVSTLELGDSALYLCASSPDSYGYTFGSGTRLTVV.

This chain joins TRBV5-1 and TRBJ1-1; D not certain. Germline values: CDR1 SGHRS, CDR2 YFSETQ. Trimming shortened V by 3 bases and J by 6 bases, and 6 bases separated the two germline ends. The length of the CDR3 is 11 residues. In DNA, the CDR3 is TGCGCCAGCAGCTATAGATCTGAAGCTTTCTTT. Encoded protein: CASSYRSEAFF.

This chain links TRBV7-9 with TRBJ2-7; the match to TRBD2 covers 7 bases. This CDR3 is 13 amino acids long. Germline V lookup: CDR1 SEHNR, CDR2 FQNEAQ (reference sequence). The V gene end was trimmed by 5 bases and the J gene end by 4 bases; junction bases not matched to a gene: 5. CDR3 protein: CASSPPGGYEQYF. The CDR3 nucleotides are TGTGCCAGCAGCCCGCCGGGAGGTTACGAGCAGTACTTC.

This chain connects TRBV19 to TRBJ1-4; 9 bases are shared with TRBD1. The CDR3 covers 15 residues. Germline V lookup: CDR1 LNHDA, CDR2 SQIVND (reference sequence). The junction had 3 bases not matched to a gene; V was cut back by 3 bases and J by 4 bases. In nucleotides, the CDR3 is TGTGCCAGTAGTATCTTGGGACAGGGTAATGAAAAACTGTTTTTT. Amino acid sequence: CASSILGQGNEKLFF.

DNA of the CDR3: TGTGCCAGCAGTTACAGGAGCTCCTACGAGCAGTACTTC. It encodes CASSYRSSYEQYF. The rearrangement joins TRBV6-5 to TRBJ2-7; no definite D call. The germline V gene has CDR1 MNHEY and CDR2 SVGAGI. The CDR3 is 13 amino acids. Trimming took off 2 bases at V and 0 bases at J, with 5 bases between the two ends.

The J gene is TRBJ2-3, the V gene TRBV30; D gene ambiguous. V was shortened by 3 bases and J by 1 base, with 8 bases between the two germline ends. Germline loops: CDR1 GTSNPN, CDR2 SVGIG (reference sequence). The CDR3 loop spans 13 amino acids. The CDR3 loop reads CAWRHAGTDTQYF. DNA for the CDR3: TGTGCCTGGAGACACGCGGGCACAGATACGCAGTATTTT.

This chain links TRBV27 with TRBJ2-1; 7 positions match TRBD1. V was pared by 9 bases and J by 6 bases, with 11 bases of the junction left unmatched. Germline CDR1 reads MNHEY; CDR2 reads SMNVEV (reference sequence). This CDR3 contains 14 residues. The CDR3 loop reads CARKGGTHFNEQFF. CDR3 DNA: TGTGCCAGAAAAGGGGGCACACATTTCAATGAGCAGTTCTTC.

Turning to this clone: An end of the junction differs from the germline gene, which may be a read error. The CDR3 reads CASSSGGNSEAFF. DNA for the CDR3: TGTGCCAGCAGCTCAGGGGGGAACTCTGAAGCTTTCTTT. This chain uses TRBV5-4 with TRBJ1-1; 7 bases align to TRBD1. The V gene's germline CDR1 is SGHNT and CDR2 YYREEE (reference sequence). CDR3 length equals 13 residues.